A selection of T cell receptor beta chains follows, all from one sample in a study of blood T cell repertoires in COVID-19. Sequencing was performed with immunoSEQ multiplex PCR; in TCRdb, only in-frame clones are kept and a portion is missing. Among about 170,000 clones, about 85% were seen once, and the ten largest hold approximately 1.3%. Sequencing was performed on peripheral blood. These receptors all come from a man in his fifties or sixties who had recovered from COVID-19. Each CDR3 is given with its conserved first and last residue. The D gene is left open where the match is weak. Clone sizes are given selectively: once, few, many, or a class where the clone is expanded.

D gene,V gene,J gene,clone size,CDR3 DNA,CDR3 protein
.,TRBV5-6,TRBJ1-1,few,TGTGCCAGCAGCCGTGAGGTTATGAACACTGAAGCTTTCTTT,CASSREVMNTEAFF
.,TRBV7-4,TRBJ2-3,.,TGTGCCAGCAGCTCTAACGTGTTCCTACTCACAGATACGCAGTATTTT,CASSSNVFLLTDTQYF
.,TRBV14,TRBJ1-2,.,TGTGCCAGCAGCCAAGGCTTCTCGGGGGGCTACACCTTC,CASSQGFSGGYTF
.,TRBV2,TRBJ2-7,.,TGTGCCAGCAGCGCGGGTAGTGGGAAGGAGTACTTC,CASSAGSGKEYF
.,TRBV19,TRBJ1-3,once,TGTGCCAGTAGTATAGACGAGGTTGGAAACACCATATATTTT,CASSIDEVGNTIYF
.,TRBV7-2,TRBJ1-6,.,TGTGCCAGCAGCTTACCCCAGGGATATTCACCCCTCCACTTT,CASSLPQGYSPLHF
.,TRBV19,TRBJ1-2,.,TGTGCCAGTCAGTTCAGAAATAACTATGGCTACACCTTC,CASQFRNNYGYTF
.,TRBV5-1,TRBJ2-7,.,TGCGCCAGCAGGACAGGCGACTACTACGAGCAGTACTTC,CASRTGDYYEQYF
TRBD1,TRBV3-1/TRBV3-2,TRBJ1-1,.,TGTGCCAGCAGCCAAGAGGGACAGGGGGGTATTGAAGCTTTCTTT,CASSQEGQGGIEAFF
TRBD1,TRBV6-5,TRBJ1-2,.,TGTGCCAGCAGTTCCCCGGACAGGGAAGATGGCTACACCTTC,CASSSPDREDGYTF
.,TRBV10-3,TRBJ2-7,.,TGTGCCATCAGTGGTATCTCCTACGAGCAGTACTTC,CAISGISYEQYF
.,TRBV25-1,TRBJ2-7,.,TGTGCCAGCAGTGAACCGGGGTACAAGAGCTCCTACGAGCAGTACTTC,CASSEPGYKSSYEQYF
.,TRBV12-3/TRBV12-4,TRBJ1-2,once,TGTGCCAGCAGTTACCCGGGAACCTATGGCTACACCTTC,CASSYPGTYGYTF
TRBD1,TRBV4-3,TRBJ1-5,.,TGCGCCAGCAGCCAAGTGATGGGACAGGGGATTGAGAATCAGCCCCAGCATTTT,CASSQVMGQGIENQPQHF
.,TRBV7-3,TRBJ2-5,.,TGTGCCAGCAGCCTCCAGGGTGGGGGGTTCCAAGAGACCCAGTACTTC,CASSLQGGGFQETQYF
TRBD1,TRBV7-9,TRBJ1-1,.,TGTGCCAGCAGTTCTACCGGGACAGCCGTTTCTGAAGCTTTCTTT,CASSSTGTAVSEAFF
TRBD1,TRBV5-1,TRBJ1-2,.,TGCGCCAGCGTCCAAGGGGACAGGGCTCCTGGAGGCTACACCTTC,CASVQGDRAPGGYTF
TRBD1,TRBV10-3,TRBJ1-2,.,TGTGCCATCAGACCACAGGGGGGGAACTATGGCTACACCTTC,CAIRPQGGNYGYTF
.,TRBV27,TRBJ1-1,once,TGTGCCACCAGCTCCCAGGGTTTCACTGAAGCTTTCTTT,CATSSQGFTEAFF
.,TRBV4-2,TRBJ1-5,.,TGTGCCAGCAGCCCACTCGTCAATCAGCCCCAGCATTTT,CASSPLVNQPQHF
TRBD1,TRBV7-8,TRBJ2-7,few,TGTGCCAGCAGCCCACATGGACAGGGCTCCTACGAGCAGTACTTC,CASSPHGQGSYEQYF
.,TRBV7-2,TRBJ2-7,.,TGTGCCAGCCGACCGGCCCCGGAGAAGGACGAGCAGTACTTC,CASRPAPEKDEQYF
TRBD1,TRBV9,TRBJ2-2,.,TGTGCCAGCAGCGCCCCAGGGGGTTGGGACACCGGGGAGCTGTTTTTT,CASSAPGGWDTGELFF
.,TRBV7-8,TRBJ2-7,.,TGTGCCAGCAGCTTAACGACAGGCCTATCCTACGAGCAGTACTTC,CASSLTTGLSYEQYF
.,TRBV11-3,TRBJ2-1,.,TGTGCCAGCAGCTTAGCGCGCAATGAGCAGTTCTTC,CASSLARNEQFF
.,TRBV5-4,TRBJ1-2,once,TGTGCCAGCAGCTTGTGGGGGCAGAACTATGGCTACACCTTC,CASSLWGQNYGYTF
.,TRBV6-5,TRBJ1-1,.,TGTGCCAGCAGTCCTTTGAGCAGGCATATCACTGAAGCTTTCTTT,CASSPLSRHITEAFF
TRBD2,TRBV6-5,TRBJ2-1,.,TGTGCCAGCAGTTACTCCGGGACTAGCGGGAACAATGAGCAGTTCTTC,CASSYSGTSGNNEQFF
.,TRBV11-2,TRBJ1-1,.,TGTGCCAGCACAATTGACATCCCGAACACTGAAGCTTTCTTT,CASTIDIPNTEAFF
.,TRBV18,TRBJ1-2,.,TGTGCCAGCTCACCCGGGGGAGCCTTTGCATTTGGCTACACCTTC,CASSPGGAFAFGYTF
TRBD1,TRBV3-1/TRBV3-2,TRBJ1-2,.,TGTGCCAGCAGCCAAGATGAAGGACAGGGAAAACTGGGTGGCTACACCTTC,CASSQDEGQGKLGGYTF
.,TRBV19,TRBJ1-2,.,TGTGCCAGTAGTATAGGAGACCTCGGGGGAGGCTACACCTTC,CASSIGDLGGGYTF
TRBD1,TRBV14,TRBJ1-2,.,TGTGCCAGCAGCCAAGACAAAGGGACAGGGGTTTCTGGCTACACCTTC,CASSQDKGTGVSGYTF
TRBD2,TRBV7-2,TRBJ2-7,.,TGTGCCAGCAGCTTAGTGGGACTAGCGGGGGGATCCTACGAGCAGTACTTC,CASSLVGLAGGSYEQYF
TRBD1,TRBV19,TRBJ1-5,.,TGTGCCAGTAGATCGGACAGGGGGCCTAATCAGCCCCAGCATTTT,CASRSDRGPNQPQHF
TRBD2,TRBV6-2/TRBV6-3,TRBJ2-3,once,TGTGCCAGCAGTTACCTGAGCGGGGGGGTCACAGATACGCAGTATTTT,CASSYLSGGVTDTQYF
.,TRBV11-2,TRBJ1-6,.,TGTGCCAGCAGCCCGATTCAGGGGAAGAATTCACCCCTCCACTTT,CASSPIQGKNSPLHF
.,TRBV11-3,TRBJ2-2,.,TGTGCCAGCATCTGGGCGGGGGCCTCCGGGGAGCTGTTTTTT,CASIWAGASGELFF
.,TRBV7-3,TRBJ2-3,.,TGTGCCAGCAGCTTAATTAGCGGAAGCACAGATACGCAGTATTTT,CASSLISGSTDTQYF
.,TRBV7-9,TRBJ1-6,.,TGTGCCACCACAGCGTCGGTTGGGGGAGGTAATTCACCCCTCCACTTT,CATTASVGGGNSPLHF
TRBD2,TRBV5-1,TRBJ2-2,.,TGCGCCAGCAGCCCGGGACTAGCGGGGGGAAAAGGGGAGCTGTTTTTT,CASSPGLAGGKGELFF
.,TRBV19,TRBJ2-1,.,TGTGCCAGTAGTATTAGATCAGGGAGGAGCAATGAGCAGTTCTTC,CASSIRSGRSNEQFF
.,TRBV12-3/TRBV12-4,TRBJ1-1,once,TGTGCCAGCAGTGCACAGGAAAGCACTGAAGCTTTCTTT,CASSAQESTEAFF
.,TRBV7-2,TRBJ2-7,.,TGTGCCAGCAGCCTCGTCCCAGGAGGAAACTACGAGCAGTACTTC,CASSLVPGGNYEQYF
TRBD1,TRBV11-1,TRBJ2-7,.,TGTGCCAGCAGCTTAGCGCAGGGGGCCCCCTACGAGCAGTACTTC,CASSLAQGAPYEQYF
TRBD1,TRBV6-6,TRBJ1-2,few,TGTGCCAGCAGTGTTAGGGGGCGCGACTATGGCTACACCTTC,CASSVRGRDYGYTF
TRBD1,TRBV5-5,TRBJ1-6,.,TGTGCCAGCAGCACGCAGGGGGACTCACCCCTCCACTTT,CASSTQGDSPLHF
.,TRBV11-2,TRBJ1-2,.,TGTGCCAGCAGCCCTCAGGTGAACGATGGCTACACCTTC,CASSPQVNDGYTF
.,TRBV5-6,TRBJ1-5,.,TGTGCCAGCACCCGGGGGGCCATAGTCGGGCAGCCCCAGCATTTT,CASTRGAIVGQPQHF
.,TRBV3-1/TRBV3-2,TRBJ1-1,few,TGTGCCAGCAGCAAGACAGGCACTGAAGCTTTCTTT,CASSKTGTEAFF